The clone carrying this TCR beta chain has just a few counts. What it binds is unknown. Through a sample-barcoded 5' primer and a J-beta primer mix, a second PCR was run for roughly 7 to 12 cycles. A template-switch adaptor that had 12 random nucleotides put a tag on each cDNA molecule. TCRdb itself ran the 5' RACE reads through MiXCR, one entry per CDR3 protein. The table lists more than 500,000 distinct CDR3 sequences, about 26% of them singletons, with approximately 4% in the top ten. The length of the CDR3 is 14 residues. Trimming removed 5 bases from V and 5 bases from J, with 15 bases in between. The germline gives CDR1 SGHTA, CDR2 FQGNSA. This entry belongs to a study of blood T cells in healthy people across ages. Study-level points and caveats: Observed TCR beta diversity showed a strong correlation with the percentage of naive T cells as measured by flow cytometry.

This same sample was also part of a study on T cells of mothers and their children. That paper states: In cDNA synthesis, all of the extracted RNA was used at about 1.6 ug per 15 ul.

The clonotype was recovered from a boy aged 2 to 10 in good health. Sequenced: blood. This chain joins TRBV7-2 and TRBJ2-5, with D possibly matching TRBD1 (5 bases). DNA for the CDR3: TGTGCCAGCAGCCCCAGCAGGGCCCCTGAGACCCAGTACTTC. Protein sequence: CASSPSRAPETQYF.